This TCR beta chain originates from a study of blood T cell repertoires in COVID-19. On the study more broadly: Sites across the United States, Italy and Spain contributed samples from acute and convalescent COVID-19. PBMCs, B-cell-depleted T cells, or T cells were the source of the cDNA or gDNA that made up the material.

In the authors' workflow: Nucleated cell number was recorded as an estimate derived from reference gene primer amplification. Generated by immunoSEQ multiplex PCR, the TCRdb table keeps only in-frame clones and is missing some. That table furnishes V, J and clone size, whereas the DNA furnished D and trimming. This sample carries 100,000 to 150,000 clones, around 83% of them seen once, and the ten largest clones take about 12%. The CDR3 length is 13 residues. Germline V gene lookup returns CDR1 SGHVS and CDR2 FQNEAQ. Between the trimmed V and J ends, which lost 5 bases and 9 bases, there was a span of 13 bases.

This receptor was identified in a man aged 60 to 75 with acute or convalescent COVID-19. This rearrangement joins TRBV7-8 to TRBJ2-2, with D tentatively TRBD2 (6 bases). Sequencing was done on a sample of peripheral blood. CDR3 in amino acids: CASSPRLVRELFF. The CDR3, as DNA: TGTGCCAGCAGCCCTAGACTAGTACGGGAGCTGTTTTTT.